The 11 T cell receptor beta chains given below trace back to one sample, sequenced in a study of cytomegalovirus exposure and HLA in healthy donors. Primers included in the PCR were 60 Vbeta and 13 Jbeta primers. Sequencing used immunoSEQ multiplex PCR; TCRdb keeps in-frame clones, though not all of them. The sample has 170,000 or so clones; about 85% are singletons. The source material was PBMCs. These receptors were taken from a male donor in good health and CMV-seropositive.

This rearrangement joins TRBV18 to TRBJ2-7; 10 nucleotides match TRBD2. This CDR3 spans 18 amino acids. V lost 3 bases, J lost 5 bases, and 16 bases stayed unmatched. CDR1 and CDR2 from the germline V gene are KGHSH and LQKENI. CDR3 amino acids: CASSPLRTSGSLRHEQYF. For the CDR3, the DNA is TGTGCCAGCTCACCGTTGCGGACTAGCGGCTCCCTCCGCCACGAGCAGTACTTC.

The gene calls are TRBV5-1 and TRBJ1-1, with D possibly matching TRBD1 (5 bases). V lost 0 bases and J lost 3, with 12 bases in between. CDR3 length equals 15 residues. From germline, CDR1 is SGHRS and CDR2 YFSETQ. CDR3 sequence (DNA): TGCGCCAGCAGCTTGGATCGGGGGATTGACACTGAAGCTTTCTTT. It specifies CASSLDRGIDTEAFF.

The chain has TRBV6-1 and TRBJ1-1, with D unclear. The CDR3 sequence is 14 residues long. Germline loops: CDR1 MNHNS, CDR2 SASEGT. Trimming cost V 3 bases and J 5 bases, with 13 bases left between them. The chain's CDR3 is CASSEYGERTEAFF. In DNA, the CDR3 is TGTGCCAGCAGTGAGTACGGGGAAAGGACTGAAGCTTTCTTT.

The gene calls are TRBV30 and TRBJ1-5, with D maybe TRBD1 (5 bases). V lost 3 bases and J lost 4, with 13 bases in between. The germline V gene has CDR1 GTSNPN and CDR2 SVGIG (reference sequence). The CDR3 is made up of 14 amino acids. The CDR3 here is CAWRDPRENQPQHF. The CDR3 DNA reads TGTGCCTGGAGGGACCCCAGGGAAAATCAGCCCCAGCATTTT.

The chain is built from TRBV30 and TRBJ1-6; 10 nucleotides align to TRBD1. Germline V gives CDR1 GTSNPN, CDR2 SVGIG (reference sequence). Germline trimming cut 4 bases from V and 7 bases from J; bases unmatched to any gene: 10. CDR3 size: 16 residues. In DNA, the CDR3 is TGTGCCTGGAACACTGGCGGGACAGGGGTCAATTCACCCCTCCACTTT. This codes for CAWNTGGTGVNSPLHF.

The CDR3 sequence is CASSSPAGNTEAFF. The CDR3 region has the DNA TGTGCCAGCAGCTCTCCCGCCGGGAACACTGAAGCTTTCTTT. V gene TRBV11-2 combines with J gene TRBJ1-1; no definite D call. This CDR3 contains 14 residues. Germline-derived CDR1 and CDR2 are SGHAT and FQNNGV. V was cut by 4 bases and J by 1 base, with 10 bases left in between.

A note on this clone: This same CDR3 is encoded by further DNA sequences in the sample. The J gene is TRBJ2-1, the V gene TRBV5-1; 14 bases agree with TRBD2. J was trimmed by 4 bases and V by 3 bases; bases with no gene match: 3. Germline V CDR1 and CDR2: SGHRS, YFSETQ. The CDR3 sequence is 16 residues long. The CDR3 spells CASSSGLAGAYNEQFF. The CDR3 region has the DNA TGCGCCAGCAGCTCGGGACTAGCGGGAGCGTACAATGAGCAGTTCTTC.

A few counts support this clone. J is TRBJ1-6 and V is TRBV27; the D gene is possibly TRBD1 (5 bases). Germline V gives CDR1 MNHEY, CDR2 SMNVEV (reference sequence). This CDR3 is built from 12 residues. V lost 7 bases and J 10 bases, leaving 11 bases between the germline ends. CDR3 DNA: TGTGCCAGCATGGAGGGGAGCTCACCCCTCCACTTT. It specifies CASMEGSSPLHF.

The chain links TRBV11-2 to TRBJ2-7, with a possible D match to TRBD1 (6 bases). Germline V gene sequence: CDR1 SGHAT, CDR2 FQNNGV. This CDR3 contains 16 residues. Trimming pared 5 bases from V and 4 bases from J, leaving 21 bases between. The CDR3 DNA reads TGTGCCAGCAGCCCCTTTTTCAGGGGAACAGGATACGAGCAGTACTTC. Its protein is CASSPFFRGTGYEQYF.

The rearrangement joins TRBV18 to TRBJ2-3, with TRBD1 identical over 11 bases. The CDR3 has 15 amino acids. CDR1 and CDR2 (germline): KGHSH, LQKENI. J was trimmed by 4 bases and V by 3 bases; bases with no gene match: 3. The CDR3 sequence: CASSPRTGGSDTQYF. CDR3 sequence (DNA): TGTGCCAGCTCACCTAGGACAGGGGGCTCAGATACGCAGTATTTT.

The chain has TRBV7-6 and TRBJ2-7; TRBD1 aligns across 8 bases. The CDR3 is 14 residues long. V gave up 8 bases and J gave up 4 bases; unmatched junction bases: 10. Per germline, CDR1 SGHVS and CDR2 FNYEAQ. The CDR3 DNA follows: TGTGCCAGCGGAACCGGGACAGGACCTTACGAGCAGTACTTC. Translating it yields CASGTGTGPYEQYF.